The rows below give T cell receptor beta chains drawn from one sample of a study of cytomegalovirus exposure and HLA in healthy donors. Sequencing used immunoSEQ multiplex PCR; TCRdb keeps in-frame clones, though not all of them. The sample includes about 120,000 clones, 80% of them seen just once. Sequencing was performed on PBMCs. These receptors came from a female donor in good health and CMV-seropositive. Each CDR3 is given with its conserved first and last residue. A D gene is named only where the DNA matches it firmly. A row's size may be missing; if present it is once, few, many or a size class.

-	-	TRBJ2-6	TRBV15	TGTGCCACCAGCAGAGAAGGGGTCATAGCTGGGGCCAACGTCCTGACTTTC	CATSREGVIAGANVLTF
-	TRBD1	TRBJ1-4	TRBV5-1	TGCGCCAGCAGCCGGACAGGGAATGAAAAACTGTTTTTT	CASSRTGNEKLFF
-	TRBD1	TRBJ1-3	TRBV5-1	TGCGCCAGCAGGATTGACAGGGGGCACGGAAACACCATATATTTT	CASRIDRGHGNTIYF
-	-	TRBJ1-3	TRBV2	TGTGCCAGCAGTGGAGGGTTCTACGGAGGAAACACCATATATTTT	CASSGGFYGGNTIYF
-	-	TRBJ2-7	TRBV7-2	TGTGCCAGCAGCTTACCCTATTACTCCTACGAGCAGTACTTC	CASSLPYYSYEQYF
-	-	TRBJ2-1	TRBV7-6	TGTGCCAGCAGCCTTCAGGGCAATGAGCAGTTCTTC	CASSLQGNEQFF
-	-	TRBJ2-1	TRBV7-8	TGTGCCAGCAGCTTAGAAACAGACTCCTACAATGAGCAGTTCTTC	CASSLETDSYNEQFF
-	TRBD1	TRBJ2-1	TRBV12-5	TGTGCTAGTGGTTTTGCGACAGGGAGAAAAGTCTCCTACAATGAGCAGTTCTTC	CASGFATGRKVSYNEQFF
-	-	TRBJ2-5	TRBV30	TGTGCCTGGGGGACTTCGTGGGAGACCCAGTACTTC	CAWGTSWETQYF
-	TRBD2	TRBJ2-2	TRBV2	TGTGCCAGCAGTGGACTAGCCTGGGCCGGGGAGCTGTTTTTT	CASSGLAWAGELFF
-	TRBD1	TRBJ1-2	TRBV5-1	TGCGCCAGCAGCTCAGGACAGGAAGAAGGTGGCTACACCTTC	CASSSGQEEGGYTF
-	TRBD2	TRBJ2-3	TRBV9	TGTGCCAGCAGCACGGGACTAGCGGGGCGCACAGATACGCAGTATTTT	CASSTGLAGRTDTQYF
-	-	TRBJ2-7	TRBV2	TGTGCCAGCAGTGTCCGTTACGAGCAGTACTTC	CASSVRYEQYF
once	-	TRBJ1-5	TRBV5-1	TGCGCCAGCAGCTTGGGTCCCAACAATCAGCCCCAGCATTTT	CASSLGPNNQPQHF
-	-	TRBJ2-1	TRBV7-2	TGTGCCAGCAGTTCTGGGTTGACGGGCAATGAGCAGTTCTTC	CASSSGLTGNEQFF
-	TRBD2	TRBJ2-2	TRBV7-6	TGTGCCAGCAGCCGTCTAGCGGGGGACACCGGGGAGCTGTTTTTT	CASSRLAGDTGELFF
-	TRBD2	TRBJ2-3	TRBV2	TGTGCCAGCAGCCCCGGGGGGGGACGAAATACGCAGTATTTT	CASSPGGGRNTQYF
-	-	TRBJ2-3	TRBV5-1	TGCGCCAGCAGCCCATTAACAGGGTTAGCAGATACGCAGTATTTT	CASSPLTGLADTQYF
-	TRBD1	TRBJ2-2	TRBV10-1	TGCGCCAGCAGTGAGGGGACAGCGAACACCGGGGAGCTGTTTTTT	CASSEGTANTGELFF
-	TRBD1	TRBJ1-4	TRBV7-9	TGTGCCAGCAGCCGTCCCGGGACAGGGGAAAAACTGTTTTTT	CASSRPGTGEKLFF
-	-	TRBJ2-2	TRBV5-1	TGCGCCAGCAGCTTGCCTACTGGCACCGGGGAGCTGTTTTTT	CASSLPTGTGELFF
-	-	TRBJ2-5	TRBV14	TGTGCCAGCAGCCACCGGAACTTCCAGGGGCAGCAATTTGGGGCCCAGTACTTC	CASSHRNFQGQQFGAQYF
few	-	TRBJ2-5	TRBV7-9	TGTGCCAGCAGGCGGGAAGGCTTCGAGACCCAGTACTTC	CASRREGFETQYF
-	-	TRBJ1-2	TRBV5-1	TGCGCCAGCAGCTTGGATGACTCCCGGAGCTACGGCTACACCTTC	CASSLDDSRSYGYTF
-	-	TRBJ2-7	TRBV5-4	TGTGCCAGCAGCTTGGGACAGAGCTCCTACGAGCAGTACTTC	CASSLGQSSYEQYF
-	-	TRBJ2-7	TRBV7-2	TGTGCCAGCAGCCCTAGCTCCTACGAGCAGTACTTC	CASSPSSYEQYF
once	-	TRBJ2-3	TRBV6-5	TGTGCCAGCAGGACAGGCTACACTTACACAGATACGCAGTATTTT	CASRTGYTYTDTQYF
-	TRBD1	TRBJ1-4	TRBV2	TGTGCCAGCAGAGACCGGACAGGGGGCATAGAAAAACTGTTTTTT	CASRDRTGGIEKLFF
-	TRBD2	TRBJ2-2	TRBV6-6	TGTGCCAGCTTCCTAGCGGGGTATAAGGGGGAGCTGTTTTTT	CASFLAGYKGELFF
-	TRBD1	TRBJ2-7	TRBV6-5	TGTGCCAGCAGTTACTCGGGACAGGTCGCCTTCTACGAGCAGTACTTC	CASSYSGQVAFYEQYF